Presented here are 30 T cell receptor beta chains from one specimen sequenced in a study of response to subunit inactivated influenza vaccine. TCRdb ran MiXCR on the RT-PCR reads and lists one entry per CDR3 protein. The sample holds about 650,000 distinct CDR3 sequences; around 13% are singletons and the top ten take roughly 7.6%. The source was PBMCs from blood, collected 14 to 15 days before vaccination. The receptors shown here come from a man in his fifties who received an inactivated influenza vaccine.

This clonotype has ten or more counts. This chain connects TRBV6-1 to TRBJ2-2; D unclear. V was pared by 6 bases and J by 4 bases, with 12 bases between. The CDR3 totals 14 residues. The germline V gene has CDR1 MNHNS and CDR2 SASEGT. CDR3 in amino acids: CASSPDTSTGELFF. CDR3 nucleotides: TGTGCCAGCAGCCCAGACACGTCCACCGGGGAGCTGTTTTTT.

The V gene is TRBV25-1, the J gene TRBJ2-3, with D possibly being TRBD1 (6 bases). V was trimmed by 3 bases and J by 10 bases, leaving 11 bases between them. Germline values: CDR1 MGHDK, CDR2 SYGVNS. The CDR3 runs to 12 residues. CDR3 DNA: TGTGCCAGCAGTGACCCAGGGGCAGCGCAGTATTTT. Translating it yields CASSDPGAAQYF.

This rearrangement joins TRBV10-3 to TRBJ2-7, with D maybe TRBD1 (5 bases). There are 12 residues in the CDR3. V was cut by 8 bases and J by 4 bases, with 12 bases left in between. Germline lookup yields CDR1 ENHRY and CDR2 SYGVKD. CDR3 bases: TGTGCCATCGGGGCAGGTAGTTACGAGCAGTACTTC. Residues: CAIGAGSYEQYF.

This clonotype was counted between two and nine times. The V and J genes are TRBV6-1 and TRBJ1-3, with no clear D. Germline assignment: CDR1 MNHNS and CDR2 SASEGT. V shed 6 bases and J shed 0 bases, with 15 bases lying between them. The CDR3 extends over 16 amino acids. Written as DNA, the CDR3 is TGTGCCAGCAGGCCACAAGTGGGCTTCTCTGGAAACACCATATATTTT. Its protein is CASRPQVGFSGNTIYF.

This sequence joins TRBV5-6 and TRBJ2-7; a weak D match, TRBD2 (6 bases). This CDR3 is 15 amino acids long. V was shortened by 7 bases and J by 2 bases, with 19 bases between the two germline ends. Germline CDR1 is SGHDT and CDR2 is YYEEEE. The CDR3 spells CASGTELDYAYEQYF. CDR3 nucleotides: TGTGCCAGCGGAACCGAGCTGGACTATGCCTACGAGCAGTACTTC.

This clonotype was found a few times. The chain links TRBV5-1 to TRBJ2-5; TRBD2 agrees at 13 bases. Losses at the gene ends were 1 base for V and 2 bases for J; bases not matched to a gene: 11. Germline V gene data show CDR1 as SGHRS and CDR2 as YFSETQ. The CDR3 is made up of 19 amino acids. CDR3 loop: CASSLPTSGRGVRQETQYF. The CDR3 region has the DNA TGCGCCAGCAGCTTGCCAACTAGCGGGAGGGGGGTCCGTCAAGAGACCCAGTACTTC.

J is TRBJ1-5 and V is TRBV20-1; D call uncertain. Germline V gives CDR1 DFQATT, CDR2 SNEGSKA (reference sequence). Trimming removed 2 bases at V and 2 bases at J, with 7 bases between. The CDR3 is made up of 13 amino acids. The CDR3 DNA follows: TGCAGTGCTAGAATGTGGGGCAATCAGCCCCAGCATTTT. It yields the protein CSARMWGNQPQHF.

The chain carries TRBV4-1 and TRBJ2-1; a possible D gene is TRBD2 (6 bases). Germline loops: CDR1 MGHRA, CDR2 YSYEKL. Trimming shortened V by 4 bases and J by 2 bases, and 15 bases separated the two germline ends. The CDR3 covers 16 residues. CDR3 protein: CASSLGGLPTYNEQFF. The CDR3 nucleotides are TGCGCCAGCAGCCTTGGAGGGCTTCCCACCTACAATGAGCAGTTCTTC.

This clonotype has only a few counts. The chain links TRBV4-1 to TRBJ1-1; possibly TRBD1 for D (6 bases). This CDR3 region has 14 residues. Germline V lookup: CDR1 MGHRA, CDR2 YSYEKL. The V gene lost 2 bases and the J gene lost 9 bases, with 16 bases spanning the gap. The CDR3 DNA sequence: TGCGCCAGCAGCCAACCGGACAGATTTGATAAAGCTTTCTTT. It yields the protein CASSQPDRFDKAFF.

This clonotype has a handful of counts. The chain recombines TRBV6-2 or TRBV6-3 with TRBJ2-1; 8 bases are a match to TRBD2. V was pared by 0 bases and J by 4 bases, with 5 bases of the junction left unmatched. This CDR3 contains 16 residues. From germline, CDR1 is MNHEY and CDR2 SVGEGT. This CDR3 reads CASSYSRGGSYNEQFF. CDR3 nucleotides: TGTGCCAGCAGTTACTCTCGCGGGGGGTCTTACAATGAGCAGTTCTTC.

This clonotype came up a few times. V is TRBV4-2 and J is TRBJ2-2; 12 bases align to TRBD2. The CDR3 totals 18 residues. After removal of 4 bases from V and 5 bases from J, the junction contained 11 bases not matched to a gene. Germline assignment: CDR1 LGHNA and CDR2 YNFKEQ. CDR3 nucleotide sequence: TGTGCCAGCAGCCCAGGACTAGCGGGAAGAAACGGGACCGGGGAGCTGTTTTTT. It translates to CASSPGLAGRNGTGELFF.

CDR3 amino acids: CSVEDPGLAGANSYEQYF. CDR3 coding DNA: TGCAGCGTTGAAGACCCCGGACTAGCGGGAGCGAACTCCTACGAGCAGTACTTC. The V call is TRBV29-1, the J call TRBJ2-7, with TRBD2 identical over 13 bases. V was clipped by 0 bases and J by 0 bases; unmatched bases: 8. The CDR3 contains 18 residues. Germline-derived CDR1 and CDR2 are SQVTM and ANQGSEA.

This clonotype was recorded at least ten times. The J gene is TRBJ2-5, the V gene TRBV3-1, with 10 bases that match TRBD2. Trimming removed 7 bases from V and 4 bases from J; junction bases left unmatched: 6. The CDR3 covers 14 residues. Looked up from germline, CDR1 is LGHDT and CDR2 is YNNKEL (reference sequence). The CDR3 region is CASNERGGTETQYF. CDR3 in DNA: TGTGCCAGCAATGAGCGGGGGGGTACAGAGACCCAGTACTTC.

This clonotype was counted many times. The chain joins TRBV5-1 to TRBJ2-2; unclear D gene. CDR3 length: 15 residues. Germline CDR1 is SGHRS and CDR2 is YFSETQ. Trimming removed 3 bases at V and 5 bases at J, with 14 bases between. The CDR3 region is CASSSFDLITGELFF. DNA of the CDR3: TGCGCCAGCAGCTCATTTGATCTAATTACCGGGGAGCTGTTTTTT.

The chain links TRBV11-2 to TRBJ1-3; D unresolved. CDR1 is SGHAT, CDR2 FQNNGV, per germline. This CDR3 has 15 residues. Trimming shortened V by 8 bases and J by 0 bases, and 14 bases separated the two germline ends. The DNA for the CDR3 is TGTGCCAGCTGGACCGTCGGACCCTCTGGAAACACCATATATTTT. Translating gives CASWTVGPSGNTIYF. The complete variable domain, with remaining parts taken from reference TRBV11-2 and TRBJ1-3, reads EAGVAQSPRYKIIEKRQSVAFWCNPISGHATLYWYQQILGQGPKLLIQFQNNGVVDDSQLPKDRFSAERLKGVDSTLKIQPAKLEDSAVYLCASWTVGPSGNTIYFGEGSWLTVV.

V is TRBV9 and J is TRBJ1-2; no firm D call. The CDR3 has 15 residues. V was shortened by 4 bases and J by 2 bases, with 15 bases between the two germline ends. Germline V lookup: CDR1 SGDLS, CDR2 YYNGEE. The CDR3 DNA reads TGTGCCAGCAGCACAACGGATAGGGCAAACTATGGCTACACCTTC. This translates into CASSTTDRANYGYTF.

This chain joins TRBV29-1 and TRBJ2-1, with D perhaps TRBD1 or TRBD2 (5 bases each). Germline loops: CDR1 SQVTM, CDR2 ANQGSEA. The germline V and J ends were trimmed by 6 bases and 8 bases, with 14 bases remaining between them. This CDR3 has 12 amino acids. CDR3 amino acids: CSVDPGLYEQFF. The CDR3 DNA reads as TGCAGCGTGGATCCGGGGCTTTATGAGCAGTTCTTC.

This clonotype has just a few counts. V and J are TRBV20-1 and TRBJ2-2; D tentatively fits TRBD1 or TRBD2 (7 bases each). Germline V lookup: CDR1 DFQATT, CDR2 SNEGSKA (reference sequence). V dropped 6 bases and J dropped 7 bases, with 24 bases sitting between them. CDR3 length: 16 amino acids. The CDR3 sequence: CSARKVQTGRVGELFF. CDR3 nucleotide sequence: TGCAGTGCCCGCAAGGTCCAGACAGGGAGGGTCGGGGAGCTGTTTTTT.

This clonotype was found many times. This sequence joins TRBV9 and TRBJ2-3, with TRBD2 matching 13 bases. The germline gives CDR1 SGDLS, CDR2 YYNGEE. CDR3 size: 20 residues. The V segment lost 0 bases and the J segment 0 bases; nucleotides outside the gene matches: 10. This chain's CDR3 is CASSVDFGTSGVTSTDTQYF. For the CDR3, the DNA is TGTGCCAGCAGCGTAGATTTCGGGACTAGCGGGGTGACAAGCACAGATACGCAGTATTTT.

The J gene is TRBJ2-2, the V gene TRBV2, with D perhaps TRBD1 (5 bases). CDR3 length: 17 amino acids. The V gene lost 4 bases and the J gene lost 2 bases, with 17 bases spanning the gap. Germline V gene sequence: CDR1 SNHLY, CDR2 FYNNEI. The CDR3 nucleotides read TGTGCCAGCAGTGCCATGGGGCTAGTGAGTAACACCGGGGAGCTGTTTTTT. This gives the protein CASSAMGLVSNTGELFF.

This clonotype has more than one count but fewer than ten. The chain has TRBV11-1 and TRBJ2-7, with 10 bases fitting TRBD2. The CDR3 has 20 residues. Germline V gene data show CDR1 as SGHAT and CDR2 as FQDESV (reference sequence). Trimming at V came to 5 bases and at J to 1 base, leaving 20 bases not matched to a gene. In DNA, the CDR3 is TGTGCCAGCAGCCTAAGATCGAGGGCTAGCGGGAGTTGGAGTTCCTACGAGCAGTACTTC. Translation gives CASSLRSRASGSWSSYEQYF.

This clonotype was seen a handful of times. The rearrangement joins TRBV6-1 to TRBJ2-7; D is uncertain. The CDR3 is made up of 11 amino acids. V was cut by 6 bases and J by 7 bases, with 10 bases left in between. Per the germline V gene, CDR1 is MNHNS and CDR2 is SASEGT. In DNA form, the CDR3 reads TGTGCCAGCAGAACTGGGCCGGAGCAGTACTTC. It specifies CASRTGPEQYF.

This chain joins TRBV11-2 and TRBJ2-3; TRBD1 matches at 9 bases. Germline V gene lookup returns CDR1 SGHAT and CDR2 FQNNGV. The CDR3 extends over 17 amino acids. The J segment lost 5 bases and the V segment lost 4 bases, leaving 13 bases of the junction unmatched. CDR3 amino acids: CASSSQAGTGWGDTQYF. CDR3 nucleotides: TGTGCCAGCAGCTCTCAGGCCGGGACAGGGTGGGGAGATACGCAGTATTTT.

The V and J genes are TRBV20-1 and TRBJ2-2; D assignment may be TRBD1 or TRBD2 (5 bases each). Trimming removed 3 bases from V and 4 bases from J, with 12 bases in between. CDR3 size: 14 residues. The germline gives CDR1 DFQATT, CDR2 SNEGSKA (reference sequence). The CDR3 nucleotides read TGCAGTGCTAGGAGGGGCTTGGGCACCGGGGAGCTGTTTTTT. This gives the protein CSARRGLGTGELFF.

In this sample, this clonotype turned up many times. This chain links TRBV28 with TRBJ2-7, with D perhaps TRBD2 (5 bases). This CDR3 contains 14 residues. The germline gives CDR1 MDHEN, CDR2 SYDVKM. V dropped 3 bases and J dropped 3 bases, with 12 bases sitting between them. The CDR3: CASSFLGRDYEQYF. CDR3 nucleotide sequence: TGTGCCAGCAGTTTCTTAGGACGGGACTACGAGCAGTACTTC.

This clonotype was seen a handful of times. The CDR3 coding sequence is TGTGCCAGCAGTGGGACAGGAGAAGAGACCCAGTACTTC. This encodes CASSGTGEETQYF. The chain recombines TRBV2 with TRBJ2-5, with 7 bases matching TRBD1. Trimming removed 4 bases from V and 3 bases from J; junction bases left unmatched: 2. Germline CDR1 is SNHLY and CDR2 is FYNNEI. The CDR3 is 13 amino acids.

The V and J genes are TRBV12-3 or TRBV12-4 and TRBJ2-5; D is unclear. This CDR3 comprises 17 residues. V dropped 2 bases and J dropped 4 bases, with 20 bases sitting between them. The CDR3 reads CASSLNPTIQALETQYF. The DNA of the CDR3 is TGTGCCAGCAGTTTAAACCCCACGATCCAGGCCCTAGAGACCCAGTACTTC.

This chain joins TRBV2 and TRBJ2-2, with D unclear. Germline-derived CDR1 and CDR2 are SNHLY and FYNNEI. This CDR3 is 12 amino acids long. The germline V and J ends were trimmed by 6 bases and 7 bases, with 9 bases remaining between them. CDR3 region: CASRELVGELFF. DNA for the CDR3: TGTGCCAGCAGGGAACTTGTCGGGGAGCTGTTTTTT.

This chain joins TRBV5-1 and TRBJ1-1, with TRBD1 as a possible D gene (5 bases). Germline lookup yields CDR1 SGHRS and CDR2 YFSETQ. This CDR3 has 16 amino acids. V was trimmed by 4 bases and J by 0 bases, leaving 16 bases between them. This chain's CDR3 is CASSPGTQSMNTEAFF. The DNA for the CDR3 is TGCGCCAGCAGCCCCGGGACCCAAAGCATGAACACTGAAGCTTTCTTT.

This clonotype was counted between two and nine times. CDR3 region: CASSGTRSYNEQFF. CDR3 bases: TGTGCCAGCAGTGGAACACGCTCCTACAATGAGCAGTTCTTC. The chain employs TRBV28 and TRBJ2-1; the D is unclear. The CDR3 is made up of 14 amino acids. Trimming stripped 5 bases from V and 0 bases from J, with 8 bases between. Looked up from germline, CDR1 is MDHEN and CDR2 is SYDVKM.